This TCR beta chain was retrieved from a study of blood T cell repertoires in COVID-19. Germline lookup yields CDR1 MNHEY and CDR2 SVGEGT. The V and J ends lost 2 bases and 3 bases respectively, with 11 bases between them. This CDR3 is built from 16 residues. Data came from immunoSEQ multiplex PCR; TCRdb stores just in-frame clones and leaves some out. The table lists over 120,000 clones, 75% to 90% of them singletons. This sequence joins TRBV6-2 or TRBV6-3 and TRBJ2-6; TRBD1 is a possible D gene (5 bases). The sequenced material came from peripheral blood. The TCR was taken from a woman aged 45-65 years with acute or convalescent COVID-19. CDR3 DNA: TGTGCCAGCAGTTACACCCAAGGGGTTGGGGCCAACGTCCTGACTTTC. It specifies CASSYTQGVGANVLTF.